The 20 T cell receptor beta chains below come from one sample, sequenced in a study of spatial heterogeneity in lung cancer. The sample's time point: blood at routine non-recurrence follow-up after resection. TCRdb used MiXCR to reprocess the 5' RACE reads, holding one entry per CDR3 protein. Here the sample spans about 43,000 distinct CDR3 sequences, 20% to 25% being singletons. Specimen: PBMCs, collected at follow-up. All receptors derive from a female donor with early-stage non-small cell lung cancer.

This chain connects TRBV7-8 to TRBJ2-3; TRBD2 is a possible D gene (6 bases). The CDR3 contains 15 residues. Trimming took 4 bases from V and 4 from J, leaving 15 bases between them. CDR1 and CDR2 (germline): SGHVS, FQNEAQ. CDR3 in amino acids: CASSSSRIAADTQYF. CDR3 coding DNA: TGTGCCAGCAGCTCCTCGAGAATAGCGGCAGATACGCAGTATTTT.

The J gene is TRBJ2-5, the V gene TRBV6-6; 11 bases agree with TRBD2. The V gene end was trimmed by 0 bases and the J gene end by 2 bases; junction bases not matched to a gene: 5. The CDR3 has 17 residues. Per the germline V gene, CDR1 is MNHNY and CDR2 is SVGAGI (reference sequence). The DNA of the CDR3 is TGTGCCAGCAGTTACTCAGATACTAGCGGGGGTCAAGAGACCCAGTACTTC. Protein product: CASSYSDTSGGQETQYF.

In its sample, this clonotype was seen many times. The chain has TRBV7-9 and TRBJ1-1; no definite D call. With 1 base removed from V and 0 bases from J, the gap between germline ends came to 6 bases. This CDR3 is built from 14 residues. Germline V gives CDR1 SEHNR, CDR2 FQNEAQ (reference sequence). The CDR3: CASSLGILNTEAFF. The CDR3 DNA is TGTGCCAGCAGCTTAGGGATCTTGAACACTGAAGCTTTCTTT. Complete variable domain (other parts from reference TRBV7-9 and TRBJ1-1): DTGVSQNPRHKITKRGQNVTFRCDPISEHNRLYWYRQTLGQGPEFLTYFQNEAQLEKSRLLSDRFSAERPKGSFSTLEIQRTEQGDSAMYLCASSLGILNTEAFFGQGTRLTVV.

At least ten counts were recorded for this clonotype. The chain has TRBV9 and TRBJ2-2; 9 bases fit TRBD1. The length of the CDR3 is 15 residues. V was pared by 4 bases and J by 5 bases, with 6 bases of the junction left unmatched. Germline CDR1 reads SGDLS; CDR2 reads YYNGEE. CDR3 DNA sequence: TGTGCCAGCAGCCCTCCGGGACAGGGAACCGGGGAGCTGTTTTTT. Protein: CASSPPGQGTGELFF.

For the CDR3, the DNA is TGTGCCAGCACCCCTCGCCCGAACACTGAAGCTTTCTTT. This gives the protein CASTPRPNTEAFF. The V and J genes are TRBV12-3 or TRBV12-4 and TRBJ1-1; no reliable D call. Deletions cut 7 bases from V and 1 base from J, with 10 bases between. The CDR3 covers 13 residues.

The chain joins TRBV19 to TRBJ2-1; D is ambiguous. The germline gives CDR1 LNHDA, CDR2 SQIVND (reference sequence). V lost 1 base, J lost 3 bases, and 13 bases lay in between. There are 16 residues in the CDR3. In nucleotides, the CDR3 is TGTGCCAGTAGTATAGGTTGGCACTCCAACTACAATGAGCAGTTCTTC. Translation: CASSIGWHSNYNEQFF.

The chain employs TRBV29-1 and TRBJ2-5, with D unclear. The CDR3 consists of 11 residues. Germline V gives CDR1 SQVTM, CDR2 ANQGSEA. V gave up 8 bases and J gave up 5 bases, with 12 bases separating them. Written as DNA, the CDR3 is TGCAGCTCGAAGTTGGCGGAGACCCAGTACTTC. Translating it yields CSSKLAETQYF.

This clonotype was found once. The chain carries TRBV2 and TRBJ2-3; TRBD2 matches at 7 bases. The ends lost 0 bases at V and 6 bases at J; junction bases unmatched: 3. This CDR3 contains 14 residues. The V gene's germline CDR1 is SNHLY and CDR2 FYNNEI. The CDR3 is CASSEALGGDTQYF. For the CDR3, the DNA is TGTGCCAGCAGTGAAGCGCTCGGGGGGGATACGCAGTATTTT.

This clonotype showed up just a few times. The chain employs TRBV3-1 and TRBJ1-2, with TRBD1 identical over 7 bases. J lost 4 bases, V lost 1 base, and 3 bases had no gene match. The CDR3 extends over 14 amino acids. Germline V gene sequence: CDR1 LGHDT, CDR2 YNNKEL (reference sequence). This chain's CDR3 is CASSQGTGGYGYTF. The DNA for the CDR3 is TGTGCCAGCAGCCAAGGGACAGGAGGCTATGGCTACACCTTC. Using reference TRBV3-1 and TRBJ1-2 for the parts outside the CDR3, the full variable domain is DTAVSQTPKYLVTQMGNDKSIKCEQNLGHDTMYWYKQDSKKFLKIMFSYNNKELIINETVPNRFSPKSPDKAHLNLHINSLELGDSAVYFCASSQGTGGYGYTFGSGTRLTVV.

The CDR3 here is CASSLAPPRGGDNQPQHF. The CDR3 nucleotides are TGTGCCAGCAGCTTGGCCCCGCCGAGGGGTGGGGACAATCAGCCCCAGCATTTT. The chain joins TRBV5-5 to TRBJ1-5; D might be TRBD1 (5 bases). The length of the CDR3 is 18 residues. In germline, CDR1 is SGHKS, CDR2 YYEKEE (reference sequence). Trimming took 0 bases from V and 3 from J, leaving 19 bases between them.

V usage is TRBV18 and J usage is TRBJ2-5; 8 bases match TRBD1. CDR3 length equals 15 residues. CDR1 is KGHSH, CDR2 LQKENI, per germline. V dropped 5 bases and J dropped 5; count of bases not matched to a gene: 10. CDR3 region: CASSKEQGVTETQYF. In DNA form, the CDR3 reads TGTGCCAGCTCAAAGGAACAGGGGGTTACGGAGACCCAGTACTTC. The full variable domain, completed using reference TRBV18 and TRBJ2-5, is NAGVMQNPRHLVRRRGQEARLRCSPMKGHSHVYWYRQLPEEGLKFMVYLQKENIIDESGMPKERFSAEFPKEGPSILRIQQVVRGDSAAYFCASSKEQGVTETQYFGPGTRLLVL.

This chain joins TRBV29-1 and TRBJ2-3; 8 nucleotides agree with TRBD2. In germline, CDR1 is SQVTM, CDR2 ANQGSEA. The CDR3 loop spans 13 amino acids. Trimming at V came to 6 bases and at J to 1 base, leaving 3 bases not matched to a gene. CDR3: CSVELAGTDTQYF. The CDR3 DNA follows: TGCAGCGTCGAACTAGCGGGCACAGATACGCAGTATTTT.

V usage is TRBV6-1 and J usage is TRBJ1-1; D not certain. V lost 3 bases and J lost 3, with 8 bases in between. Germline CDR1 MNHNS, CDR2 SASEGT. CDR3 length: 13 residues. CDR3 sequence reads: CASSDPRDTEAFF. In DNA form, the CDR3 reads TGTGCCAGCAGTGACCCCCGGGACACTGAAGCTTTCTTT.

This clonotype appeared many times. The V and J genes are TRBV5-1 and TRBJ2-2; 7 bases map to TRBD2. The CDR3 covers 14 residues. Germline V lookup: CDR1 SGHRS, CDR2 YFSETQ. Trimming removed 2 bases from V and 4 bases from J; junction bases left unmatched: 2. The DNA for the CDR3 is TGCGCCAGCAGCTTAGCGGGGAGCACCGGGGAGCTGTTTTTT. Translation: CASSLAGSTGELFF.

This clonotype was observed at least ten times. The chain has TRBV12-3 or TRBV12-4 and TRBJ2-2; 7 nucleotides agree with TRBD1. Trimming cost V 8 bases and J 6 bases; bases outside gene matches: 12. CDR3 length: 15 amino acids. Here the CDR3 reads CASRVETGYPGELFF. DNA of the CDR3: TGTGCCAGCCGAGTCGAGACAGGGTATCCCGGGGAGCTGTTTTTT.

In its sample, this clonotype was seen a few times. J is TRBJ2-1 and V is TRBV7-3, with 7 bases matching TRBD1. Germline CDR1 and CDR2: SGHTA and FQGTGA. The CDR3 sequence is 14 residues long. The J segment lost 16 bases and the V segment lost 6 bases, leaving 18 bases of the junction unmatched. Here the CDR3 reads CASSLGQASQRVFF. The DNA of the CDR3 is TGTGCCAGCAGTTTAGGACAGGCGTCCCAGAGGGTCTTCTTC.

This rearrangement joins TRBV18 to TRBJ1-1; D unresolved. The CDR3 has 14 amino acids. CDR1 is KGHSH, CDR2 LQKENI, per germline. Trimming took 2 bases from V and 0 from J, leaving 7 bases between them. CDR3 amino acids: CASSPDFMNTEAFF. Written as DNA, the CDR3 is TGTGCCAGCTCACCAGACTTCATGAACACTGAAGCTTTCTTT. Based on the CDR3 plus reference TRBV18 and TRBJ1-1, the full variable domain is NAGVMQNPRHLVRRRGQEARLRCSPMKGHSHVYWYRQLPEEGLKFMVYLQKENIIDESGMPKERFSAEFPKEGPSILRIQQVVRGDSAAYFCASSPDFMNTEAFFGQGTRLTVV.

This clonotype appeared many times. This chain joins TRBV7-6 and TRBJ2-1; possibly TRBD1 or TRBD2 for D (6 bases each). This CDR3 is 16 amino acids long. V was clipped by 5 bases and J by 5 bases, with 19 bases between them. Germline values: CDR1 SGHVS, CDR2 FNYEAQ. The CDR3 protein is CASSPLPGAGNNEQFF. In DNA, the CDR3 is TGTGCCAGCAGCCCACTCCCGGGGGCTGGGAACAATGAGCAGTTCTTC.

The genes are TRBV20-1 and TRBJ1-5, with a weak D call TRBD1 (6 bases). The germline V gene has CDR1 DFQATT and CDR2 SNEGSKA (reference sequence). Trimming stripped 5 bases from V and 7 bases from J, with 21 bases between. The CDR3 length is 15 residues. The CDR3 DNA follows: TGCAGTGCTTTACAGGGCGAGTTGAGGGAGCAGCCCCAGCATTTT. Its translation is CSALQGELREQPQHF.

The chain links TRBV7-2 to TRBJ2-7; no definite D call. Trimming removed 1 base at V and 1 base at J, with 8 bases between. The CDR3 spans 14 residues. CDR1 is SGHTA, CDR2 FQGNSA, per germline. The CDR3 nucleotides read TGTGCCAGCAGCTTAGATCCTAGTTCCTACGAGCAGTACTTC. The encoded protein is CASSLDPSSYEQYF.